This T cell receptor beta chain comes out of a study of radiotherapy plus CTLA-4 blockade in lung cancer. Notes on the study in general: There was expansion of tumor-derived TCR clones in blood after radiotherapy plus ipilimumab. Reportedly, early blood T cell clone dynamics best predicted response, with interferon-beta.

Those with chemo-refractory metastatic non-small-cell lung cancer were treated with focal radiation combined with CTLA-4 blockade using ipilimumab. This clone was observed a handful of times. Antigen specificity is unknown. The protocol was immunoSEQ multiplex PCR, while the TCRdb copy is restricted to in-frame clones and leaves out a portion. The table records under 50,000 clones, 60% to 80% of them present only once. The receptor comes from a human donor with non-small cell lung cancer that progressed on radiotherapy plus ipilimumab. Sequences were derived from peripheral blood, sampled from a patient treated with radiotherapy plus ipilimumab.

The CDR3 reads CASSPLAGGGNEQYF. The CDR3 bases are TGTGCCAGTAGCCCTCTAGCGGGGGGAGGGAACGAGCAGTACTTC. The rearrangement links TRBV19 to TRBJ2-7; TRBD2 matches 11 bases. The CDR3 has 15 residues. Per germline, CDR1 LNHDA and CDR2 SQIVND (reference sequence). Trimming removed 6 bases from V and 5 bases from J; junction bases left unmatched: 9.